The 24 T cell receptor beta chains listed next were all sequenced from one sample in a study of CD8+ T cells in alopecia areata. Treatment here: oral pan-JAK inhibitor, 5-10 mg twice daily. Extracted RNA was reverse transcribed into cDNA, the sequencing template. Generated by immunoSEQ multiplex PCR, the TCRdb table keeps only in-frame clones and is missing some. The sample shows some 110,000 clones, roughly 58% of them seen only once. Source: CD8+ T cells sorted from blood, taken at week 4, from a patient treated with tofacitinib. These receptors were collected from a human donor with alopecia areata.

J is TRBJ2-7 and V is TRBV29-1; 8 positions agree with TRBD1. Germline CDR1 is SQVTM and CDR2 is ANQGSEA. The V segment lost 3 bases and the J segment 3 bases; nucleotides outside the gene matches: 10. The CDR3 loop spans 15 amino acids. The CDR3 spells CSVDRGTGLYYEQYF. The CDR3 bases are TGCAGCGTTGATAGGGGGACAGGACTGTACTACGAGCAGTACTTC.

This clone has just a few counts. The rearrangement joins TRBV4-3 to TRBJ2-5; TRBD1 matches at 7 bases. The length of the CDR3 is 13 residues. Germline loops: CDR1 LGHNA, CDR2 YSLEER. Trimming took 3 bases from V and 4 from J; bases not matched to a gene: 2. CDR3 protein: CASSQTGLETQYF. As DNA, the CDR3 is TGCGCCAGCAGCCAGACAGGGTTAGAGACCCAGTACTTC.

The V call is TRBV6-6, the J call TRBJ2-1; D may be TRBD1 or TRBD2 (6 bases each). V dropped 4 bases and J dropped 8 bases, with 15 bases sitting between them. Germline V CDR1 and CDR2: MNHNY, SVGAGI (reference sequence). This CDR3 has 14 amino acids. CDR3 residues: CASSFRGEAHEQFF. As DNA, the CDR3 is TGTGCCAGCAGTTTTAGGGGGGAGGCGCATGAGCAGTTCTTC.

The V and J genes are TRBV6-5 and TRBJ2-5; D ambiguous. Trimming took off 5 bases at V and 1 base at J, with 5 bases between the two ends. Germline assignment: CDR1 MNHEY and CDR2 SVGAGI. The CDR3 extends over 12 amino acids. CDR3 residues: CASSGFQETQYF. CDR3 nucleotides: TGTGCCAGCAGTGGCTTCCAAGAGACCCAGTACTTC.

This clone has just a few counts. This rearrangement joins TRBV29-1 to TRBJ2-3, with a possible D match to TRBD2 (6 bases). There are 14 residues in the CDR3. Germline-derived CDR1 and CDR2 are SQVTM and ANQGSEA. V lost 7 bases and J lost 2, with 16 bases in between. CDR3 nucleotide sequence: TGCAGCGCAGAGGGGACTCATCCCACAGATACGCAGTATTTT. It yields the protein CSAEGTHPTDTQYF.

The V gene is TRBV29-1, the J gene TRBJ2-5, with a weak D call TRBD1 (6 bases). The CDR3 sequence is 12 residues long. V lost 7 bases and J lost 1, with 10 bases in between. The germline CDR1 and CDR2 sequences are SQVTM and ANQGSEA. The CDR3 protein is CSATGTQETQYF. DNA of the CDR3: TGCAGCGCTACAGGGACCCAAGAGACCCAGTACTTC.

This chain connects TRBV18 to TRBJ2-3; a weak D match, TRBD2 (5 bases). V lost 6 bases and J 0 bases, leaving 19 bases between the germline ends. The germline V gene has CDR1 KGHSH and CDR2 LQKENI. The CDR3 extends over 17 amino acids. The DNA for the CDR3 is TGTGCCAGCTCCGGACTCTCCGGCCGAAAGAGCACAGATACGCAGTATTTT. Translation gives CASSGLSGRKSTDTQYF.

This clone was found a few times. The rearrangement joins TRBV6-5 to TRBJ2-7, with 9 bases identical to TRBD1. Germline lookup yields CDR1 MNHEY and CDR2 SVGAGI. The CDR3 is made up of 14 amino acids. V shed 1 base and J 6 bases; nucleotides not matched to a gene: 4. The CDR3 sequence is CASSYLGQGSEQYF. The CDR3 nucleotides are TGTGCCAGCAGTTACTTAGGACAGGGGTCCGAGCAGTACTTC.

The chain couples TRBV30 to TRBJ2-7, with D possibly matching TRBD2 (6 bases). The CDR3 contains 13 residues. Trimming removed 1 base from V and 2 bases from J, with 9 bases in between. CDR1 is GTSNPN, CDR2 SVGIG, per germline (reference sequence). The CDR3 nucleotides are TGTGCCTGGAGTGGGGAGGTCACCTACGAGCAGTACTTC. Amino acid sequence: CAWSGEVTYEQYF.

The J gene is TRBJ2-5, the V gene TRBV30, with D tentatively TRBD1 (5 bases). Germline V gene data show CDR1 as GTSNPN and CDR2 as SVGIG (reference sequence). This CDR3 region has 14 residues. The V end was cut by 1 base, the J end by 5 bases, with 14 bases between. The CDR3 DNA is TGTGCCTGGAGTGAGGCCTCGACAGCGGAGACCCAGTACTTC. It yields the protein CAWSEASTAETQYF.

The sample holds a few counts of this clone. For the CDR3, the DNA is TGTGCCTGGAGTGAGACCAGTGGCTCCTATGGCTACACCTTC. This sequence encodes CAWSETSGSYGYTF. V gene TRBV30 combines with J gene TRBJ1-2; D unresolved. This CDR3 comprises 14 residues. The V gene lost 1 base and the J gene lost 4 bases, with 13 bases spanning the gap. Germline V gene lookup returns CDR1 GTSNPN and CDR2 SVGIG (reference sequence).

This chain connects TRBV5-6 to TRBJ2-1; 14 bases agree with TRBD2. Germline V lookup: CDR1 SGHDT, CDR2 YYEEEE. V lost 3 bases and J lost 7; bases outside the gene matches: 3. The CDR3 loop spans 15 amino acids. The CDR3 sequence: CASSYGLAGGNEQFF. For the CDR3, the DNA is TGTGCCAGCAGCTACGGACTAGCGGGGGGTAATGAGCAGTTCTTC.

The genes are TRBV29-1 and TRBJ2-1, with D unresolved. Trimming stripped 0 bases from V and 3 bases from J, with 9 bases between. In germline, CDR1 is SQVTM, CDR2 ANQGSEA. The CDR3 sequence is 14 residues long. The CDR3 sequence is CSVEDRKGYNEQFF. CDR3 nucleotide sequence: TGCAGCGTTGAAGATCGTAAAGGCTACAATGAGCAGTTCTTC.

As DNA, the CDR3 is TGTGCCAGCAGTGAGATGCTGGACGAGCAGTTCTTC. Protein: CASSEMLDEQFF. The chain recombines TRBV2 with TRBJ2-1; D uncertain. This CDR3 has 12 amino acids. Looked up from germline, CDR1 is SNHLY and CDR2 is FYNNEI. V shed 3 bases and J shed 10 bases, with 10 bases lying between them.

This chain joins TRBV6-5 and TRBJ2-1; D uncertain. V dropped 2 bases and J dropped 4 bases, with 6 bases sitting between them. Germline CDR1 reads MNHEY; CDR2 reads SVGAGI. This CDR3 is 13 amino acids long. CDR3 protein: CASSYDGYNEQFF. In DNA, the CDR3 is TGTGCCAGCAGTTACGACGGGTACAATGAGCAGTTCTTC.

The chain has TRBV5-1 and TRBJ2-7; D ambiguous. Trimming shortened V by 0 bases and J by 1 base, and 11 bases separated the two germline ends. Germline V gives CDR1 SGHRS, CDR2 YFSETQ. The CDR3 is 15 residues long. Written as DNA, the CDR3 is TGCGCCAGCAGCTTGGCAATGGGGATTTCCTACGAGCAGTACTTC. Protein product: CASSLAMGISYEQYF.

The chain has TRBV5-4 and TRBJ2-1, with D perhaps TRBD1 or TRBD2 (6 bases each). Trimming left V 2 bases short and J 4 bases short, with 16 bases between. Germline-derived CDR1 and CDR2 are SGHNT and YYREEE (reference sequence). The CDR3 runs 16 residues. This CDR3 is CASSLVEGGPYNEQFF. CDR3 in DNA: TGTGCCAGCAGCTTAGTTGAGGGGGGCCCTTACAATGAGCAGTTCTTC.

Here the CDR3 reads CASNIFEDRGNEQFF. In nucleotides, the CDR3 is TGTGCCAGCAATATTTTTGAGGACAGGGGTAATGAGCAGTTCTTC. V usage is TRBV28 and J usage is TRBJ2-1, with TRBD1 matching over 9 bases. The CDR3 has 15 residues. Trimming at V came to 7 bases and at J to 7 bases, leaving 11 bases not matched to a gene. Germline-derived CDR1 and CDR2 are MDHEN and SYDVKM.

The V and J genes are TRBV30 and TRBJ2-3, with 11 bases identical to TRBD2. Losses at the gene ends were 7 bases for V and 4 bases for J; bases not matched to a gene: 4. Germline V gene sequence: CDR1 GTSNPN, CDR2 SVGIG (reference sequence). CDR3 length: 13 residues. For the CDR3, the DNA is TGTGCCTCTAGCGGGGGGCGAGCAGATACGCAGTATTTT. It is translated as CASSGGRADTQYF. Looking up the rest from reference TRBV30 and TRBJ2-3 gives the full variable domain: SQTIHQWPATLVQPVGSPLSLECTVEGTSNPNLYWYRQAAGRGLQLLFYSVGIGQISSEVPQNLSASRPQDRQFILSSKKLLLSDSGFYLCASSGGRADTQYFGPGTRLTVL.

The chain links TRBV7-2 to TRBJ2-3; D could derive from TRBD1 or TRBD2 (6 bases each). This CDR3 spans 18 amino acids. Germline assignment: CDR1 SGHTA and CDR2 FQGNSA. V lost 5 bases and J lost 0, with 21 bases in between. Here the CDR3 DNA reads TGTGCCAGCAGCCCCTGGGGGGCAGAAATTACTAGCACAGATACGCAGTATTTT. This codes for CASSPWGAEITSTDTQYF.

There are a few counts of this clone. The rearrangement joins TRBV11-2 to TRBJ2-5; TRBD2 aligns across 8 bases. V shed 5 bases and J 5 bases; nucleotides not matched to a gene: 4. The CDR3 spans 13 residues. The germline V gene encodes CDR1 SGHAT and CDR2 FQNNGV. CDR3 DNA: TGTGCCAGCAGCCCGAGCGGGGGTGAGACCCAGTACTTC. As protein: CASSPSGGETQYF. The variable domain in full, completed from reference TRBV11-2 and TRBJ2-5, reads EAGVAQSPRYKIIEKRQSVAFWCNPISGHATLYWYQQILGQGPKLLIQFQNNGVVDDSQLPKDRFSAERLKGVDSTLKIQPAKLEDSAVYLCASSPSGGETQYFGPGTRLLVL.

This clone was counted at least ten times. CDR3 sequence (DNA): TGTGCCAGCAGTTTTGGTAGCGGGGTCTACAATGAGCAGTTCTTC. This sequence encodes CASSFGSGVYNEQFF. This chain uses TRBV6-4 with TRBJ2-1; 8 bases are shared with TRBD2. Trimming removed 5 bases from V and 3 bases from J; junction bases left unmatched: 6. The CDR3 consists of 15 residues. Germline loops: CDR1 MRHNA, CDR2 SNTAGT.

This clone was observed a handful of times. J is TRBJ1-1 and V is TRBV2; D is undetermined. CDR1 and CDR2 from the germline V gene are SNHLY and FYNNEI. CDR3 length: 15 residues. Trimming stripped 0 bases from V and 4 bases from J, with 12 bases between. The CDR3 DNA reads TGTGCCAGCAGTGAAGCCCGAATGAGTGGCACTGAAGCTTTCTTT. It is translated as CASSEARMSGTEAFF. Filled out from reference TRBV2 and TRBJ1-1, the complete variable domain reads EPEVTQTPSHQVTQMGQEVILRCVPISNHLYFYWYRQILGQKVEFLVSFYNNEISEKSEIFDDQFSVERPDGSNFTLKIRSTKLEDSAMYFCASSEARMSGTEAFFGQGTRLTVV.

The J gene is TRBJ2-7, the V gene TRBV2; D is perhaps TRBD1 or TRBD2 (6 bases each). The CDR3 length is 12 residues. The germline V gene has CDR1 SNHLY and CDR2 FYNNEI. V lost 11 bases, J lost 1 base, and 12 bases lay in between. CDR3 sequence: CAGGQGSYEQYF. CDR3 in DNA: TGTGCCGGGGGGCAGGGATCCTACGAGCAGTACTTC.